This TCR beta chain was sequenced for a study of CD8 T cells in ankylosing spondylitis. A note on this clonotype: Its antigen is unknown.

Each CDR3 protein is one row after TCRdb ran MiXCR on the 5' RACE reads. The profile covers about 510,000 distinct CDR3 sequences, with less than 6% appearing a single time and 3% to 4% taken by the ten largest. General study results and limits: Apparently characteristic of ankylosing spondylitis blood was a TCR beta motif (under ten highly homologous variants). In synovial fluid and blood from reactive arthritis, some motif variants were previously reported.

J lost 0 bases, V lost 8 bases, and 4 bases had no gene match. This CDR3 comprises 15 residues. Germline assignment: CDR1 LGHDT and CDR2 YNNKEL (reference sequence). The specimen sequenced was blood, either unsorted or a sorted T cell fraction (not recorded which). This clonotype originated in a male donor with ankylosing spondylitis. This chain connects TRBV3-1 to TRBJ2-6; 7 positions agree with TRBD1. DNA of the CDR3: TGTGCCAGCTCCGGGACAGACTCTGGGGCCAACGTCCTGACTTTC. This gives the protein CASSGTDSGANVLTF.